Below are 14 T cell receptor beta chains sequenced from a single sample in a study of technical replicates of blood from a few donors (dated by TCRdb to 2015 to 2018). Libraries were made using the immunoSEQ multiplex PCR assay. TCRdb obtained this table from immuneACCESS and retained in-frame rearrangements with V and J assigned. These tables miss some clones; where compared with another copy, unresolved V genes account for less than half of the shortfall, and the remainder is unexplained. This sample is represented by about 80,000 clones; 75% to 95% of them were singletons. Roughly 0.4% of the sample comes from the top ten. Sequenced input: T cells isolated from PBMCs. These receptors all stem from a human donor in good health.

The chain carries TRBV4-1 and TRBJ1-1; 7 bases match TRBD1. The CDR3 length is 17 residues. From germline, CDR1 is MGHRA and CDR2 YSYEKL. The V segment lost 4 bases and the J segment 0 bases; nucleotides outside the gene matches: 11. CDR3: CASSRIGTEWVNTEAFF. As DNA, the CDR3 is TGCGCCAGCAGCCGCATCGGGACAGAATGGGTGAACACTGAAGCTTTCTTT.

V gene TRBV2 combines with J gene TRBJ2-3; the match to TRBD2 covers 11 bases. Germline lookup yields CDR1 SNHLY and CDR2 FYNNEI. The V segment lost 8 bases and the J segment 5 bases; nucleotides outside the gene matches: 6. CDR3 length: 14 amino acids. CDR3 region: CASFTSGRRDTQYF. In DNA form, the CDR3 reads TGTGCCAGCTTCACTAGCGGGAGAAGAGATACGCAGTATTTT.

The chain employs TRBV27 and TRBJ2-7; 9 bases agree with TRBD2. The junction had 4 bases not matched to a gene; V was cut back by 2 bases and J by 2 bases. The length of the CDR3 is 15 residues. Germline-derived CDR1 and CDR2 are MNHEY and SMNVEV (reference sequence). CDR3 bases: TGTGCCAGCAGTTTAGCTAGCGGGATTACCTACGAGCAGTACTTC. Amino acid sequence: CASSLASGITYEQYF.

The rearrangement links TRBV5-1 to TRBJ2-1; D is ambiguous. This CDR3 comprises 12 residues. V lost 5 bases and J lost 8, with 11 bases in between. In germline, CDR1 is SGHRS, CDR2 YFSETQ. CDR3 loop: CASSSNRDEQFF. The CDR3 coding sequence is TGCGCCAGCAGTTCAAACAGAGATGAGCAGTTCTTC.

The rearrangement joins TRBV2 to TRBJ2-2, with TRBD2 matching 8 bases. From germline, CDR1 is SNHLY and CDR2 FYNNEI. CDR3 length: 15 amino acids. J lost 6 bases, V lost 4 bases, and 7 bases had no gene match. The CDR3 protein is CASSVGRGLAGELFF. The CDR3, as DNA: TGTGCCAGCAGTGTTGGTAGGGGACTAGCCGGGGAGCTGTTTTTT.

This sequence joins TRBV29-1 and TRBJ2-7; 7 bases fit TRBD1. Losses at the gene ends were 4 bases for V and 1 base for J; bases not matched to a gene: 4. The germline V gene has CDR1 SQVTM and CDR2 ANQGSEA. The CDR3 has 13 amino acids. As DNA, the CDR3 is TGCAGCGTTGCGGGACAGAAGTCCTACGAGCAGTACTTC. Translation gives CSVAGQKSYEQYF.

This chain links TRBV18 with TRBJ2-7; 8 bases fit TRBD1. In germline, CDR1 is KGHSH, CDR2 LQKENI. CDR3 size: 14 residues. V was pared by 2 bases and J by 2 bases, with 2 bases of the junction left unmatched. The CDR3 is CASSPNRGAYEQYF. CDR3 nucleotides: TGTGCCAGCTCACCAAACAGGGGGGCCTACGAGCAGTACTTC. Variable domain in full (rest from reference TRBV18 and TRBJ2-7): NAGVMQNPRHLVRRRGQEARLRCSPMKGHSHVYWYRQLPEEGLKFMVYLQKENIIDESGMPKERFSAEFPKEGPSILRIQQVVRGDSAAYFCASSPNRGAYEQYFGPGTRLTVT.

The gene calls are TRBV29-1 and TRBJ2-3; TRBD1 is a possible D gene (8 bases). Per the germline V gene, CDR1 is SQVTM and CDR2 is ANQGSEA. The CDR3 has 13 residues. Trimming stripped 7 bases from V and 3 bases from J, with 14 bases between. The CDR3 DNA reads TGCAGCGGGACAGGGAGGGGGACAGATACGCAGTATTTT. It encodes CSGTGRGTDTQYF.

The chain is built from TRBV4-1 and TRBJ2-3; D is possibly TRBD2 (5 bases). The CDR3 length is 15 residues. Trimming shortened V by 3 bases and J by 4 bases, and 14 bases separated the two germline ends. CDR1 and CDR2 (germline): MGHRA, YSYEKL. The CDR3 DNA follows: TGCGCCAGCAGCCAGGCTGATTATAGCGCAGATACGCAGTATTTT. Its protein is CASSQADYSADTQYF.

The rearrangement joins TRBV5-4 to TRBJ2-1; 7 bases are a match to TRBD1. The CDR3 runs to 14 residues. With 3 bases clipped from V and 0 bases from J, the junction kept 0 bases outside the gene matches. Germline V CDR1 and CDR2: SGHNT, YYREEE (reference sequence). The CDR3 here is CASSWDSSYNEQFF. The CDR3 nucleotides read TGTGCCAGCAGCTGGGACAGCTCCTACAATGAGCAGTTCTTC.

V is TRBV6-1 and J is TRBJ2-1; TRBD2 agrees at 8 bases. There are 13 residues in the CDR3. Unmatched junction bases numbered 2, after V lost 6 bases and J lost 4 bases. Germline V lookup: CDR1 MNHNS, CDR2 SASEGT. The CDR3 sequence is CASRGLEYNEQFF. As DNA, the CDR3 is TGTGCCAGCAGGGGACTAGAATACAATGAGCAGTTCTTC.

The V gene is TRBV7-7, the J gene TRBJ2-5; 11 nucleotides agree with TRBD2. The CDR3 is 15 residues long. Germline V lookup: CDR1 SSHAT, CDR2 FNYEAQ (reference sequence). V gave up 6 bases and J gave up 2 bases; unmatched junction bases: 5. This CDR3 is CASSSTSGTQETQYF. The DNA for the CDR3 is TGTGCCAGCAGTTCGACTAGCGGGACTCAAGAGACCCAGTACTTC.

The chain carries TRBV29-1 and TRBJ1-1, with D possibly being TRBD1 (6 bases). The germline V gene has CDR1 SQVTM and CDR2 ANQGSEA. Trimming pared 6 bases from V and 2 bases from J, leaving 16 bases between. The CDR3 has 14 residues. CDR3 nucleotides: TGCAGCGTGGACCATTTAGGGGGAAACACTGAAGCTTTCTTT. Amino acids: CSVDHLGGNTEAFF.

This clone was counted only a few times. Here the CDR3 reads CASSRTGDIQPQHF. The DNA of the CDR3 is TGTGCCAGCAGTCGGACAGGGGACATTCAGCCCCAGCATTTT. The rearrangement links TRBV27 to TRBJ1-5; 9 positions match TRBD1. The CDR3 has 14 amino acids. CDR1 and CDR2 from the germline V gene are MNHEY and SMNVEV (reference sequence). V trimming: 5 bases; J trimming: 6 bases; junction bases outside the gene matches: 5.